This T cell receptor beta chain was recorded in a study of cytomegalovirus exposure and HLA in healthy donors. A multiplex PCR was run with 60 Vbeta primers and 13 Jbeta primers. The data were produced by immunoSEQ multiplex PCR, yet TCRdb's version contains in-frame clones alone and is incomplete. Counted here are 150,000 or so clones, roughly 85% occurring once; the ten biggest clones make up roughly 10%. Trimming shortened V by 7 bases and J by 4 bases, and 16 bases separated the two germline ends. CDR1 and CDR2 (germline): LNHDA, SQIVND (reference sequence). The CDR3 consists of 14 residues. The origin of this receptor is a man between 18 and 35 years old in good health and CMV-seropositive. What was sequenced was PBMCs. The chain is built from TRBV19 and TRBJ1-2; D uncertain. For the CDR3, the DNA is TGTGCCAGTACTCCCGGGGTCTCTCTCTATGGCTACACCTTC. Its translation is CASTPGVSLYGYTF.